The 20 T cell receptor beta chains listed next were all sequenced from one sample in a study of OX40 agonist ivuxolimab in advanced cancers. Some clones are missing from TCRdb's copy, which holds only in-frame ones; the method was immunoSEQ multiplex PCR. The sample lists tens of thousands of clones; 75% to 85% were seen once. The sequences come from CD4+ or CD8+ T cells sorted from blood, collected in a trial of the OX40 agonist ivuxolimab. These receptors originate from an adult with an advanced solid tumor such as melanoma, head and neck, liver or kidney cancer.

V usage is TRBV29-1 and J usage is TRBJ1-5; TRBD1 agrees at 8 bases. V dropped 4 bases and J dropped 1; count of bases not matched to a gene: 3. CDR3 size: 14 residues. Germline V lookup: CDR1 SQVTM, CDR2 ANQGSEA. The CDR3 DNA reads TGCAGCGTTGCCGACAGGGGAAGCAATCAGCCCCAGCATTTT. Residues: CSVADRGSNQPQHF.

The V gene is TRBV6-5, the J gene TRBJ1-1; D may be TRBD1 (6 bases). Germline lookup yields CDR1 MNHEY and CDR2 SVGAGI. The ends were cut back, 2 bases at V and 1 base at J, with 11 bases in the middle. The CDR3 consists of 15 residues. Here the CDR3 reads CASSYQQGENTEAFF. DNA of the CDR3: TGTGCCAGCAGTTACCAACAGGGAGAGAACACTGAAGCTTTCTTT.

This chain connects TRBV7-2 to TRBJ2-1, with 9 positions matching TRBD1. This CDR3 spans 17 amino acids. Trimming at V came to 3 bases and at J to 0 bases, leaving 6 bases not matched to a gene. CDR1 and CDR2 from the germline V gene are SGHTA and FQGNSA. CDR3 sequence (DNA): TGTGCCAGCAGCTTCTCCGGGACAGGGCTCTCCTACAATGAGCAGTTCTTC. Translated, it gives CASSFSGTGLSYNEQFF.

V and J are TRBV27 and TRBJ2-3; TRBD2 matches at 8 bases. CDR1 and CDR2 from the germline V gene are MNHEY and SMNVEV (reference sequence). The CDR3 covers 14 residues. V was clipped by 3 bases and J by 5 bases; unmatched bases: 4. Here the CDR3 reads CASSFSGGGDTQYF. CDR3 coding DNA: TGTGCCAGCAGTTTCAGCGGGGGAGGAGATACGCAGTATTTT.

The gene calls are TRBV14 and TRBJ2-1; 8 positions agree with TRBD1. The CDR3 contains 18 residues. Trimming at V came to 2 bases and at J to 4 bases, leaving 13 bases not matched to a gene. Germline V gene sequence: CDR1 SGHDN, CDR2 FVKESK. DNA of the CDR3: TGTGCCAGCAGCCAACCCCTTAAGGGACAGGCGAATTACAATGAGCAGTTCTTC. Residues: CASSQPLKGQANYNEQFF.

The V and J genes are TRBV5-1 and TRBJ1-1; D is possibly TRBD1 (5 bases). Trimming removed 0 bases from V and 1 base from J, with 10 bases in between. The germline gives CDR1 SGHRS, CDR2 YFSETQ. CDR3 length: 15 amino acids. CDR3 residues: CASSLGRDWNTEAFF. The CDR3 DNA reads TGCGCCAGCAGCTTGGGACGGGACTGGAACACTGAAGCTTTCTTT.

This chain uses TRBV7-2 with TRBJ2-7, with 12 bases identical to TRBD2. Germline-derived CDR1 and CDR2 are SGHTA and FQGNSA. The CDR3 contains 15 residues. The junction had 4 bases not matched to a gene; V was cut back by 5 bases and J by 2 bases. CDR3 nucleotides: TGTGCCAGCAGCCGACTAGCGGGGGCCCCCTACGAGCAGTACTTC. Protein: CASSRLAGAPYEQYF. Based on the CDR3 plus reference TRBV7-2 and TRBJ2-7, the full variable domain is GAGVSQSPSNKVTEKGKDVELRCDPISGHTALYWYRQSLGQGLEFLIYFQGNSAPDKSGLPSDRFSAERTGGSVSTLTIQRTQQEDSAVYLCASSRLAGAPYEQYFGPGTRLTVT.

The rearrangement joins TRBV19 to TRBJ1-1; D remains ambiguous. Germline V gene lookup returns CDR1 LNHDA and CDR2 SQIVND (reference sequence). Deletions cut 6 bases from V and 4 bases from J, with 15 bases between. The CDR3 sequence is 14 residues long. The CDR3 is CASRRTGSGTEAFF. CDR3 sequence (DNA): TGTGCCAGTAGGCGGACGGGGAGTGGCACTGAAGCTTTCTTT.

J is TRBJ1-1 and V is TRBV4-3; D may be TRBD1 (5 bases). Deletions cut 1 base from V and 1 base from J, with 7 bases between. In germline, CDR1 is LGHNA, CDR2 YSLEER. There are 14 residues in the CDR3. Here the CDR3 DNA reads TGCGCCAGCAGCCAAGGACAGTGGAACACTGAAGCTTTCTTT. Translating it yields CASSQGQWNTEAFF.

The chain links TRBV7-2 to TRBJ1-2; no clear D gene. Germline CDR1 and CDR2: SGHTA and FQGNSA. V gave up 3 bases and J gave up 5 bases, with 10 bases separating them. CDR3 length: 13 amino acids. CDR3 region: CASSLGIGYGYTF. CDR3 sequence (DNA): TGTGCCAGCAGCTTGGGAATAGGTTATGGCTACACCTTC.

CDR3 coding DNA: TGCGCCAGCAGCCAAGCCCCTCTAGGGGTAACGAACCAGCCCCAGCATTTT. It is translated as CASSQAPLGVTNQPQHF. The rearrangement links TRBV4-1 to TRBJ1-5, with D perhaps TRBD1 (5 bases). CDR3 length: 17 amino acids. V lost 1 base and J 7 bases, leaving 20 bases between the germline ends. Germline CDR1 is MGHRA and CDR2 is YSYEKL.

This clone was seen more than once but under ten times. The V and J genes are TRBV14 and TRBJ1-2; D remains unclear. Germline V gene sequence: CDR1 SGHDN, CDR2 FVKESK. The CDR3 contains 13 residues. Trimming left V 5 bases short and J 10 bases short, with 17 bases between. For the CDR3, the DNA is TGTGCCAGCAGCAGGCAGCATGACCCTCTCTACACCTTC. This codes for CASSRQHDPLYTF.

This chain links TRBV4-1 with TRBJ2-2, with 10 bases lining up with TRBD2. Unmatched junction bases numbered 2, after V lost 7 bases and J lost 6 bases. The CDR3 extends over 13 amino acids. CDR1 MGHRA and CDR2 YSYEKL come from the germline V gene. This chain's CDR3 is CASNSGGAGELFF. CDR3 nucleotide sequence: TGCGCCAGCAACAGCGGGGGGGCCGGGGAGCTGTTTTTT.

This clone was seen only a few times. This chain links TRBV10-3 with TRBJ2-3; 9 positions agree with TRBD1. Germline V gene sequence: CDR1 ENHRY, CDR2 SYGVKD. CDR3 length equals 16 residues. V gave up 4 bases and J gave up 4 bases; unmatched junction bases: 9. The CDR3 reads CAISGVTGGRPDTQYF. The CDR3 DNA is TGTGCCATCAGTGGGGTTACAGGGGGCCGCCCAGATACGCAGTATTTT.

The J gene is TRBJ2-3, the V gene TRBV6-6; 7 positions agree with TRBD1. Germline V gene data show CDR1 as MNHNY and CDR2 as SVGAGI (reference sequence). Trimming cost V 5 bases and J 5 bases; bases outside gene matches: 7. The CDR3 covers 14 residues. Here the CDR3 DNA reads TGTGCCAGCAGTCTACAGGGGCAGGGAGATACGCAGTATTTT. Its protein product is CASSLQGQGDTQYF.

V is TRBV4-3 and J is TRBJ1-1; D gene uncertain. CDR3 length: 14 residues. V was shortened by 3 bases and J by 4 bases, with 12 bases between the two germline ends. Germline V gives CDR1 LGHNA, CDR2 YSLEER. The CDR3 region has the DNA TGCGCCAGCAGCCATCTTGGAGGGTTCACTGAAGCTTTCTTT. Encoded protein: CASSHLGGFTEAFF.

This clone is classed as medium-sized. The chain uses TRBV7-9 and TRBJ2-5; 10 positions agree with TRBD1. J lost 2 bases, V lost 4 bases, and 7 bases had no gene match. CDR1 SEHNR and CDR2 FQNEAQ come from the germline V gene (reference sequence). The CDR3 covers 16 residues. CDR3 sequence reads: CASSWGDRGPQETQYF. The CDR3 DNA follows: TGTGCCAGCAGCTGGGGCGACAGGGGGCCTCAAGAGACCCAGTACTTC.

V usage is TRBV25-1 and J usage is TRBJ1-2, with D unclear. This CDR3 region has 13 residues. The germline V and J ends were trimmed by 3 bases and 5 bases, with 10 bases remaining between them. Germline lookup yields CDR1 MGHDK and CDR2 SYGVNS. The CDR3 reads CASSEYGEYGYTF. The CDR3 nucleotides are TGTGCCAGCAGTGAGTATGGCGAATATGGCTACACCTTC.

The chain couples TRBV9 to TRBJ1-2; possible D gene TRBD1, 6 bases. This CDR3 spans 15 amino acids. The V gene's germline CDR1 is SGDLS and CDR2 YYNGEE. V was shortened by 4 bases and J by 7 bases, with 20 bases between the two germline ends. CDR3 loop: CASSPRTETLGGYTF. CDR3 DNA sequence: TGTGCCAGCAGCCCACGGACAGAAACCTTGGGTGGCTACACCTTC. Full variable domain (outside the CDR3, taken from reference TRBV9 and TRBJ1-2): DSGVTQTPKHLITATGQRVTLRCSPRSGDLSVYWYQQSLDQGLQFLIQYYNGEERAKGNILERFSAQQFPDLHSELNLSSLELGDSALYFCASSPRTETLGGYTFGSGTRLTVV.

The CDR3 is CASSPQPNQPQHF. CDR3 in DNA: TGTGCCAGCTCACCACAACCTAATCAGCCCCAGCATTTT. This chain links TRBV18 with TRBJ1-5; unclear D gene. Germline CDR1 is KGHSH and CDR2 is LQKENI. This CDR3 is built from 13 residues. Trimming took 1 base from V and 4 from J, leaving 5 bases between them.